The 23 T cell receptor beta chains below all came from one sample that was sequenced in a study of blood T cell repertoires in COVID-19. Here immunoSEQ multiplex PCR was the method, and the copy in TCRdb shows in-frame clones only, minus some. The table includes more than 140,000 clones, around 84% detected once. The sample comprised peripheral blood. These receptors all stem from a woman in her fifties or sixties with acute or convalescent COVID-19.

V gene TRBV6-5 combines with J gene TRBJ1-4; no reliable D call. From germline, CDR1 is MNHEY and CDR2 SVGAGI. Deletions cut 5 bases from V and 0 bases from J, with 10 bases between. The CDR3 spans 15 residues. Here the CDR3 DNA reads TGTGCCAGCAGTACCGGACTTGCAACTAATGAAAAACTGTTTTTT. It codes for CASSTGLATNEKLFF.

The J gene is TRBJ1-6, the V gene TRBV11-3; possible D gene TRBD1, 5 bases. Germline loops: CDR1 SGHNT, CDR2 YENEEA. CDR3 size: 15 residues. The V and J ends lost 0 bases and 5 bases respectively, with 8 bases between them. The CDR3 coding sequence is TGTGCCAGCAGCTTAGAGGGGCTACATAATTCACCCCTCCACTTT. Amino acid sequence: CASSLEGLHNSPLHF.

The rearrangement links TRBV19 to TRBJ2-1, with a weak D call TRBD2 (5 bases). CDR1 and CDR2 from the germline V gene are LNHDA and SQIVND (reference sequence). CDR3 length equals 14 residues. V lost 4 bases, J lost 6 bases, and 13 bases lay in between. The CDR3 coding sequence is TGTGCCAGTAGTACGAGGACTCCCTCCAATGAGCAGTTCTTC. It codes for CASSTRTPSNEQFF.

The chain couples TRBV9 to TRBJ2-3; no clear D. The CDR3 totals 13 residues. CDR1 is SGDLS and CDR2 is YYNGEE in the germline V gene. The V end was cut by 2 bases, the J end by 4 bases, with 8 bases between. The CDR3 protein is CASSVGLSDTQYF. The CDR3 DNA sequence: TGTGCCAGCAGCGTCGGTCTCTCAGATACGCAGTATTTT.

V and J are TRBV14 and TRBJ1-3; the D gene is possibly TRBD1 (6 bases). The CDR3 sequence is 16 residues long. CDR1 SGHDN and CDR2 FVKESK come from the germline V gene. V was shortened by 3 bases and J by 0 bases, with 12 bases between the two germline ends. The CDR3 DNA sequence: TGTGCCAGCAGCCATAACACAGGGAGCTCTGGAAACACCATATATTTT. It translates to CASSHNTGSSGNTIYF.

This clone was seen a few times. This CDR3 reads CASSNTGEQPQHF. The CDR3 coding sequence is TGTGCCAGCAGTAACACAGGGGAACAGCCCCAGCATTTT. The rearrangement joins TRBV12-3 or TRBV12-4 to TRBJ1-5; 7 bases align to TRBD1. The CDR3 sequence is 13 residues long. The junction had 5 bases not matched to a gene; V was cut back by 5 bases and J by 7 bases.

Here the CDR3 DNA reads TGTGCCAGCTCACCGACACAGGGGGGGAACACTGAAGCTTTCTTT. The encoded protein is CASSPTQGGNTEAFF. V is TRBV18 and J is TRBJ1-1; 8 bases are shared with TRBD1. The CDR3 extends over 15 amino acids. Losses at the gene ends were 3 bases for V and 1 base for J; bases not matched to a gene: 4. Germline-derived CDR1 and CDR2 are KGHSH and LQKENI. Together with reference TRBV18 and TRBJ1-1, the CDR3 gives the full variable domain: NAGVMQNPRHLVRRRGQEARLRCSPMKGHSHVYWYRQLPEEGLKFMVYLQKENIIDESGMPKERFSAEFPKEGPSILRIQQVVRGDSAAYFCASSPTQGGNTEAFFGQGTRLTVV.

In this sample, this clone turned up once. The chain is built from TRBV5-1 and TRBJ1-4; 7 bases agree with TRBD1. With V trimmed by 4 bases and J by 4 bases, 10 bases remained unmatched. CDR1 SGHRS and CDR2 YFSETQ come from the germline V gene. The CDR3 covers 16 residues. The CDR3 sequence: CASSPGQAVINEKLFF. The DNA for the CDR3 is TGCGCCAGCAGCCCCGGACAGGCGGTAATTAATGAAAAACTGTTTTTT.

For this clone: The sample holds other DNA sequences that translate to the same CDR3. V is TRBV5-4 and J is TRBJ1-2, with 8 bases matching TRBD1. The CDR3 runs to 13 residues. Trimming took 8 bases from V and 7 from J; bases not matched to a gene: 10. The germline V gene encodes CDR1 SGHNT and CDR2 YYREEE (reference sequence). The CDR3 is CASRMDRVGGYTF. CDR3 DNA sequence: TGTGCCAGTAGAATGGACAGGGTTGGTGGCTACACCTTC.

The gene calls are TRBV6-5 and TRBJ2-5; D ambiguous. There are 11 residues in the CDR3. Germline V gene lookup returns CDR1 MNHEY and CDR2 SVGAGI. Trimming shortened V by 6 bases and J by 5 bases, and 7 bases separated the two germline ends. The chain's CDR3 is CASSQAETQYF. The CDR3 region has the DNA TGTGCCAGCAGCCAAGCCGAGACCCAGTACTTC.

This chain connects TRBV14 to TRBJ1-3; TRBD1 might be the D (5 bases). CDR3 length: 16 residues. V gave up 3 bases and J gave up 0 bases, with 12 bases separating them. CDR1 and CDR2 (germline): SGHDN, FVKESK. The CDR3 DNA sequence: TGTGCCAGCAGCCATTCGGGGGTCCTCTCTGGAAACACCATATATTTT. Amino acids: CASSHSGVLSGNTIYF.

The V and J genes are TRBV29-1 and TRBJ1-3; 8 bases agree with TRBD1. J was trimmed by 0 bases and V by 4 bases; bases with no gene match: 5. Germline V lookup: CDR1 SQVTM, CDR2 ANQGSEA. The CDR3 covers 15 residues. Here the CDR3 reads CSVGTGHSSGNTIYF. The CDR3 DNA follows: TGCAGCGTTGGGACAGGGCATTCCTCTGGAAACACCATATATTTT.

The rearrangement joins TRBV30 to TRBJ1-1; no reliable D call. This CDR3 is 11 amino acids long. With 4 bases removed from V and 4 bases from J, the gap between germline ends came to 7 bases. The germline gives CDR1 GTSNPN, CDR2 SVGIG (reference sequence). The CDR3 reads CAWTTSTEAFF. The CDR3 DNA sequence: TGTGCCTGGACCACTAGCACTGAAGCTTTCTTT.

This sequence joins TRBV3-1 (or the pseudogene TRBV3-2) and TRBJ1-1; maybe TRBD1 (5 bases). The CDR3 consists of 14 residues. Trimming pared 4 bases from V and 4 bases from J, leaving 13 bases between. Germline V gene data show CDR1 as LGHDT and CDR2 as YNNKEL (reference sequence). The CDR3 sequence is CASSLQGSRTEAFF. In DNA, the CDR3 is TGTGCCAGCAGCCTTCAGGGAAGTCGCACTGAAGCTTTCTTT.

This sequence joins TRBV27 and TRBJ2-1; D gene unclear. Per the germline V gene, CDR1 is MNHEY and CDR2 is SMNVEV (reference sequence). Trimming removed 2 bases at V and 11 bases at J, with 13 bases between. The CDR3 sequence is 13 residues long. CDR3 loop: CASSLNRETQQFF. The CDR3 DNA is TGTGCCAGCAGTTTAAATCGTGAGACTCAGCAGTTCTTC.

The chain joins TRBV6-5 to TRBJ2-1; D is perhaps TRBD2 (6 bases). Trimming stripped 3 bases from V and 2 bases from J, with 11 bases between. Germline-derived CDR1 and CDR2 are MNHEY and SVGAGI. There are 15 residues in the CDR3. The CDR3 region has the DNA TGTGCCAGCAGTTATGGCGGGGCAGCCTACAATGAGCAGTTCTTC. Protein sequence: CASSYGGAAYNEQFF.

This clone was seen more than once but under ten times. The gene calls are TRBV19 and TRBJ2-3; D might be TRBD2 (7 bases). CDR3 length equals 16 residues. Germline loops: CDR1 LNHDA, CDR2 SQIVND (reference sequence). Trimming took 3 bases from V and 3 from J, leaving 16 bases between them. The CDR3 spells CASSMPQRGATDTQYF. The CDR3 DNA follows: TGTGCCAGTAGTATGCCGCAACGGGGGGCAACAGATACGCAGTATTTT.

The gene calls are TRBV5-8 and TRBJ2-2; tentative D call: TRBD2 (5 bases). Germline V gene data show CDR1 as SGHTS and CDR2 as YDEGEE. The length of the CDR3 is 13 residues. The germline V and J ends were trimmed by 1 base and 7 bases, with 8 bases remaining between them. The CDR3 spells CASSLRRIGELFF. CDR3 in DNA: TGTGCCAGCAGCTTGCGGAGGATCGGGGAGCTGTTTTTT.

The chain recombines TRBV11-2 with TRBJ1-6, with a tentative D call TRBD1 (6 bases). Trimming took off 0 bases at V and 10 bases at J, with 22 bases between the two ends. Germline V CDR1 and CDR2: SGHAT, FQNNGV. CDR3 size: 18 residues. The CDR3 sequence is CASSLDTPGASIRSPLHF. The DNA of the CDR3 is TGTGCCAGCAGCTTAGACACGCCAGGGGCATCCATTCGATCACCCCTCCACTTT. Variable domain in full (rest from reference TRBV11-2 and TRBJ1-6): EAGVAQSPRYKIIEKRQSVAFWCNPISGHATLYWYQQILGQGPKLLIQFQNNGVVDDSQLPKDRFSAERLKGVDSTLKIQPAKLEDSAVYLCASSLDTPGASIRSPLHFGNGTRLTVT.

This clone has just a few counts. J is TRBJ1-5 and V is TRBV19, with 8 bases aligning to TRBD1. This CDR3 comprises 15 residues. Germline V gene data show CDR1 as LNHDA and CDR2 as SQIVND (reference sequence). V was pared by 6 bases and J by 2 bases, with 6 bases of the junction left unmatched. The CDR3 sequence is CASRPRGLGNQPQHF. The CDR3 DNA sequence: TGTGCCAGTAGACCCAGGGGGCTCGGCAATCAGCCCCAGCATTTT. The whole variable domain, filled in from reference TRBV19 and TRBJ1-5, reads DGGITQSPKYLFRKEGQNVTLSCEQNLNHDAMYWYRQDPGQGLRLIYYSQIVNDFQKGDIAEGYSVSREKKESFPLTVTSAQKNPTAFYLCASRPRGLGNQPQHFGDGTRLSIL.

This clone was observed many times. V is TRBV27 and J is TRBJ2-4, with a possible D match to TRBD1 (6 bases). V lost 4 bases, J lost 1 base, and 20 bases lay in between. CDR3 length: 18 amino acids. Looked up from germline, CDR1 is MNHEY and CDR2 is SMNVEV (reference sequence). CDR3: CASSYLTGPPVAKNIQYF. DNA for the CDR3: TGTGCCAGCAGTTACCTTACAGGGCCGCCCGTGGCCAAAAACATTCAGTACTTC.

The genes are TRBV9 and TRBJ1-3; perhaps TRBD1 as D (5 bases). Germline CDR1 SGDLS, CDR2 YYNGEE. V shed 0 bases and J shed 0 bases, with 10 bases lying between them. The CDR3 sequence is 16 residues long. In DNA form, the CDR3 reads TGTGCCAGCAGCGTAGAGGGGCCCTACTCTGGAAACACCATATATTTT. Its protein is CASSVEGPYSGNTIYF. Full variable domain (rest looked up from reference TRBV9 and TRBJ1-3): DSGVTQTPKHLITATGQRVTLRCSPRSGDLSVYWYQQSLDQGLQFLIQYYNGEERAKGNILERFSAQQFPDLHSELNLSSLELGDSALYFCASSVEGPYSGNTIYFGEGSWLTVV.

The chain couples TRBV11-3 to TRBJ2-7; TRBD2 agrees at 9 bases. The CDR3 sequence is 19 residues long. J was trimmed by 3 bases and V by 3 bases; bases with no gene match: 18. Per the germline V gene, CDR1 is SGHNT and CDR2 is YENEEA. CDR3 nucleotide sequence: TGTGCCAGCAGCTTCCGCGGGGCCAGCGGGGGGATAGGTAGCTACGAGCAGTACTTC. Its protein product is CASSFRGASGGIGSYEQYF.